This T cell receptor beta chain was sequenced during a study of neoadjuvant nivolumab and ipilimumab in lung cancer. The assay was immunoSEQ multiplex PCR, and TCRdb's table has in-frame clones only and misses some. The sample yields fewer than 30,000 clones, about three quarters seen once. Germline CDR1 is SGHVS and CDR2 is FNYEAQ. CDR3 size: 16 residues. V lost 1 base, J lost 3 bases, and 2 bases stayed unmatched. The sequencing here drew on tumor tissue, taken after neoadjuvant nivolumab, alone or with ipilimumab, at or shortly before surgery. This TCR came from an adult with non-small cell lung cancer. The chain has TRBV7-6 and TRBJ2-6; TRBD1 matches 8 bases. The chain's CDR3 is CASSLGTGYGANVLTF. CDR3 nucleotides: TGTGCCAGCAGCTTAGGGACAGGGTATGGGGCCAACGTCCTGACTTTC.